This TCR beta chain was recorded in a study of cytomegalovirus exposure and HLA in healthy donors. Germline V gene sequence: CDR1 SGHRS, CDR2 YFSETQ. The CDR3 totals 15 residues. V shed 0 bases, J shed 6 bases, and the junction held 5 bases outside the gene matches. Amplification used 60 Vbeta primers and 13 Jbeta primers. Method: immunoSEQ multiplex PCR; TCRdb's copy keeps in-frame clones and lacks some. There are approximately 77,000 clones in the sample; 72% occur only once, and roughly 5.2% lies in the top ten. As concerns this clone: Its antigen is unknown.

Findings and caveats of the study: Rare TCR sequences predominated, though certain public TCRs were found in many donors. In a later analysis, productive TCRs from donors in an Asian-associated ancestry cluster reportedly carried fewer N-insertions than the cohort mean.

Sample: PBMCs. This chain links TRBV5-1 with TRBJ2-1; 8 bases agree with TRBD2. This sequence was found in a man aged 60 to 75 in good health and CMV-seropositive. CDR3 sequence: CASSLAAGGPNEQFF. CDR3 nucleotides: TGCGCCAGCAGCTTGGCGGCGGGAGGCCCCAATGAGCAGTTCTTC.